These 31 T cell receptor beta chains were sequenced from one sample in a study of cytomegalovirus exposure and HLA in healthy donors listed by TCRdb under 2017. The library was built by means of the immunoSEQ multiplex PCR assay. For the multiplex PCR, a mixture combining 60 forward primers for TCR Vbeta segments and 13 reverse primers for TCR Jbeta segments was used. Sourced from immuneACCESS, this table was stored by TCRdb with only in-frame sequences that have V and J called. A share of the clones is absent; for the studies checked, an unresolved V gene accounts for under half, and the remainder has no known explanation. In all, the sample holds roughly 120,000 clones, and approximately 71% of those were seen once. The ten largest clones add up to 5.4% of the sample. The material sequenced was PBMCs. The receptors originated from a woman aged 70-85 years in good health and CMV-seropositive.

For this clone: A far larger clone is one base from this, pointing to a likely read error. The chain recombines TRBV4-2 with TRBJ1-2; TRBD1 is a possible D gene (6 bases). From germline, CDR1 is LGHNA and CDR2 YNFKEQ. The CDR3 has 15 residues. V lost 0 bases, J lost 3 bases, and 11 bases lay in between. The CDR3 nucleotides are TGTGCCAGCAGCCAAGATACAGGGTTGGACTATGGCTACACCTTC. This codes for CASSQDTGLDYGYTF.

The V gene is TRBV7-2, the J gene TRBJ2-5; 8 bases match TRBD2. There are 16 residues in the CDR3. Germline V lookup: CDR1 SGHTA, CDR2 FQGNSA. J lost 4 bases, V lost 5 bases, and 12 bases had no gene match. The CDR3 loop reads CASSKRAGASPETQYF. The CDR3 DNA reads TGTGCCAGCAGCAAGCGAGCGGGGGCCTCCCCAGAGACCCAGTACTTC.

The chain couples TRBV11-2 to TRBJ2-3; D gene ambiguous. V lost 5 bases and J 3 bases, leaving 3 bases between the germline ends. This CDR3 comprises 11 residues. Germline-derived CDR1 and CDR2 are SGHAT and FQNNGV. Here the CDR3 reads CASSQTDTQYF. CDR3 DNA: TGTGCCAGCAGCCAGACAGATACGCAGTATTTT.

V and J are TRBV27 and TRBJ1-1, with D perhaps matching TRBD1 (5 bases). Germline CDR1 is MNHEY and CDR2 is SMNVEV (reference sequence). The CDR3 runs 15 residues. With 4 bases removed from V and 4 bases from J, the gap between germline ends came to 16 bases. The DNA for the CDR3 is TGTGCCAGCAGTTCCTCGACAGCGCGGGGCACTGAAGCTTTCTTT. As protein: CASSSSTARGTEAFF.

This clone was observed a single time. This chain connects TRBV5-5 to TRBJ2-2; a possible D gene is TRBD1 (5 bases). Germline V gene sequence: CDR1 SGHKS, CDR2 YYEKEE (reference sequence). This CDR3 has 16 amino acids. V shed 0 bases and J shed 0 bases, with 9 bases lying between them. The CDR3 is CASSLVPGTNTGELFF. Written as DNA, the CDR3 is TGTGCCAGCAGCTTGGTTCCAGGGACGAACACCGGGGAGCTGTTTTTT.

This chain connects TRBV30 to TRBJ1-1; D perhaps matches TRBD1 (6 bases). V lost 0 bases to trimming and J lost 5 bases, with 10 bases between them. CDR1 GTSNPN and CDR2 SVGIG come from the germline V gene (reference sequence). The CDR3 loop spans 13 amino acids. CDR3 in amino acids: CAWSVAGATEAFF. The CDR3 nucleotides read TGTGCCTGGAGTGTCGCAGGGGCGACTGAAGCTTTCTTT.

This rearrangement joins TRBV5-4 to TRBJ2-7; D is perhaps TRBD2 (5 bases). The V and J ends lost 4 bases and 3 bases respectively, with 8 bases between them. Germline values: CDR1 SGHNT, CDR2 YYREEE (reference sequence). This CDR3 comprises 12 residues. CDR3 DNA: TGTGCCAGCAGCCCGGGAAGCTACGAGCAGTACTTC. It codes for CASSPGSYEQYF.

V is TRBV30 and J is TRBJ1-1; D may be TRBD1 (6 bases). Germline V lookup: CDR1 GTSNPN, CDR2 SVGIG (reference sequence). CDR3 length: 15 residues. V gave up 3 bases and J gave up 0 bases, with 14 bases separating them. The CDR3 region is CAWRATGNMNTEAFF. The CDR3 region has the DNA TGTGCCTGGAGGGCAACAGGGAACATGAACACTGAAGCTTTCTTT.

The chain is built from TRBV5-6 and TRBJ1-4, with D hard to call. The CDR3 runs to 14 residues. Trimming pared 0 bases from V and 11 bases from J, leaving 14 bases between. The V gene's germline CDR1 is SGHDT and CDR2 YYEEEE. The CDR3 is CASSLEEGGRKLFF. The DNA of the CDR3 is TGTGCCAGCAGCTTGGAGGAGGGAGGGCGGAAACTGTTTTTT. Using reference TRBV5-6 and TRBJ1-4 for the parts outside the CDR3, the full variable domain is DAGVTQSPTHLIKTRGQQVTLRCSPKSGHDTVSWYQQALGQGPQFIFQYYEEEERQRGNFPDRFSGHQFPNYSSELNVNALLLGDSALYLCASSLEEGGRKLFFGSGTQLSVL.

The chain is built from TRBV7-2 and TRBJ1-5, with D possibly TRBD1 on 6 matching bases. CDR3 size: 15 residues. The V end was cut by 1 base, the J end by 2 bases, with 9 bases between. CDR1 is SGHTA, CDR2 FQGNSA, per germline. CDR3 region: CASSLGPGGNQPQHF. CDR3 coding DNA: TGTGCCAGCAGCTTAGGTCCAGGGGGCAATCAGCCCCAGCATTTT.

This chain uses TRBV2 with TRBJ2-5; D may be TRBD2 (6 bases). Germline V lookup: CDR1 SNHLY, CDR2 FYNNEI. The CDR3 is 13 residues long. V dropped 7 bases and J dropped 2 bases, with 11 bases sitting between them. The CDR3 protein is CASNRDLQETQYF. In DNA, the CDR3 is TGTGCCAGCAACCGGGACTTACAAGAGACCCAGTACTTC.

CDR3 sequence reads: CASSNTGTSYFTGELFF. In DNA, the CDR3 is TGTGCCAGCAGTAACACCGGGACTTCCTACTTCACCGGGGAGCTGTTTTTT. V usage is TRBV7-6 and J usage is TRBJ2-2; D is possibly TRBD2 (6 bases). Germline V gives CDR1 SGHVS, CDR2 FNYEAQ. The CDR3 covers 17 residues. With 6 bases removed from V and 4 bases from J, the gap between germline ends came to 21 bases.

The chain couples TRBV20-1 to TRBJ1-1, with no clear D. The germline CDR1 and CDR2 sequences are DFQATT and SNEGSKA (reference sequence). V lost 2 bases to trimming and J lost 5 bases, with 6 bases between them. The CDR3 runs 11 residues. The CDR3 DNA sequence: TGCAGTGCTAGACTTTCGACTGAAGCTTTCTTT. Its protein product is CSARLSTEAFF.

The genes are TRBV10-3 and TRBJ2-1, with unresolved D. Germline-derived CDR1 and CDR2 are ENHRY and SYGVKD. Trimming took off 3 bases at V and 0 bases at J, with 6 bases between the two ends. There are 14 residues in the CDR3. The CDR3 protein is CAISDLSSYNEQFF. The CDR3 coding sequence is TGTGCCATCAGTGACTTGAGCTCCTACAATGAGCAGTTCTTC.

Only one count was recorded for this clone. The J gene is TRBJ2-7, the V gene TRBV10-1; TRBD1 matches 8 bases. This CDR3 is 18 amino acids long. Per the germline V gene, CDR1 is WNHNN and CDR2 is SYGVQD (reference sequence). The V and J ends lost 2 bases and 2 bases, in that order; junction bases with no gene match: 14. DNA of the CDR3: TGCGCCAGCAGTGAGACTCCTAGGACAGGGATAGAAACCTACGAGCAGTACTTC. It is translated as CASSETPRTGIETYEQYF.

CDR3 loop: CGTARDRGISGYTF. The DNA for the CDR3 is TGTGGGACTGCGAGGGACCGGGGGATTAGTGGCTACACCTTC. The chain recombines TRBV30 with TRBJ1-2, with D possibly being TRBD1 (5 bases). The CDR3 runs to 14 residues. Germline assignment: CDR1 GTSNPN and CDR2 SVGIG (reference sequence).

This sequence joins TRBV6-5 and TRBJ1-5; unclear D gene. The CDR3 runs 13 residues. Germline CDR1 reads MNHEY; CDR2 reads SVGAGI. V shed 5 bases and J shed 6 bases, with 11 bases lying between them. CDR3 protein: CASSIREGQPQHF. For the CDR3, the DNA is TGTGCCAGCAGTATACGGGAGGGTCAGCCCCAGCATTTT.

The V and J genes are TRBV27 and TRBJ2-2, with 13 bases that match TRBD2. Germline V gene data show CDR1 as MNHEY and CDR2 as SMNVEV (reference sequence). The CDR3 consists of 19 residues. V was clipped by 6 bases and J by 0 bases; unmatched bases: 10. The CDR3 sequence: CASSTTLTSGGPNTGELFF. CDR3 coding DNA: TGTGCCAGCAGCACTACACTGACTAGCGGGGGGCCGAACACCGGGGAGCTGTTTTTT.

The rearrangement joins TRBV4-3 to TRBJ2-5; the D gene is possibly TRBD2 (5 bases). The CDR3 has 13 amino acids. V was cut by 4 bases and J by 2 bases, with 8 bases left in between. Germline V gene sequence: CDR1 LGHNA, CDR2 YSLEER. The CDR3 DNA reads TGCGCCAGCAGCCCGGGATCTCAAGAGACCCAGTACTTC. This sequence encodes CASSPGSQETQYF.

The V call is TRBV6-1, the J call TRBJ2-2; 7 bases are a match to TRBD1. The germline CDR1 and CDR2 sequences are MNHNS and SASEGT. Unmatched junction bases numbered 3, after V lost 3 bases and J lost 5 bases. There are 14 residues in the CDR3. This chain's CDR3 is CASSEAGGTGELFF. CDR3 coding DNA: TGTGCCAGCAGTGAGGCAGGGGGTACCGGGGAGCTGTTTTTT.

The rearrangement joins TRBV7-2 to TRBJ2-5; 7 bases match TRBD2. The CDR3 length is 15 residues. V lost 5 bases and J lost 0; bases outside the gene matches: 6. Germline V gives CDR1 SGHTA, CDR2 FQGNSA. The CDR3 nucleotides are TGTGCCAGCAGCCCCTCGGGGGGAAACCAAGAGACCCAGTACTTC. Encoded protein: CASSPSGGNQETQYF.

The rearrangement joins TRBV6-5 to TRBJ2-5; TRBD2 aligns across 14 bases. The germline V gene has CDR1 MNHEY and CDR2 SVGAGI. The CDR3 is made up of 15 amino acids. V lost 6 bases to trimming and J lost 5 bases; unmatched junction nucleotides: 5. The CDR3 coding sequence is TGTGCCAGCAGCCTGACTAGCGGGGGGGAGGAGACCCAGTACTTC. Its translation: CASSLTSGGEETQYF.

V is TRBV18 and J is TRBJ2-5, with D maybe TRBD1 (6 bases). In germline, CDR1 is KGHSH, CDR2 LQKENI. Trimming cost V 2 bases and J 4 bases, with 20 bases left between them. The CDR3 length is 17 residues. The CDR3 loop reads CASSPLVGAGVRETQYF. In DNA, the CDR3 is TGTGCCAGCTCACCATTGGTAGGCGCAGGGGTTCGAGAGACCCAGTACTTC.

The chain uses TRBV25-1 and TRBJ2-5, with 12 bases identical to TRBD2. Germline trimming cut 5 bases from V and 5 bases from J; bases unmatched to any gene: 6. Germline values: CDR1 MGHDK, CDR2 SYGVNS. The CDR3 consists of 15 residues. The CDR3 DNA is TGTGCCAGCAGTAGACTAGCGGGGGTCCCGGAGACCCAGTACTTC. Its translation is CASSRLAGVPETQYF.

V is TRBV6-6 and J is TRBJ2-2; unclear D gene. The CDR3 sequence is 14 residues long. The germline gives CDR1 MNHNY, CDR2 SVGAGI (reference sequence). V was pared by 5 bases and J by 1 base, with 8 bases between. The CDR3 region has the DNA TGTGCCAGCAGTCTCAGGCAGAACACCGGGGAGCTGTTTTTT. This sequence encodes CASSLRQNTGELFF.

The chain uses TRBV6-5 and TRBJ1-1, with a possible D match to TRBD1 (6 bases). CDR3 length: 14 residues. Germline-derived CDR1 and CDR2 are MNHEY and SVGAGI. V lost 6 bases to trimming and J lost 5 bases, with 16 bases between them. The CDR3 DNA sequence: TGTGCCAGCAGCCCGCCAACAGGGAATACTGAAGCTTTCTTT. This sequence encodes CASSPPTGNTEAFF.

The J gene is TRBJ1-5, the V gene TRBV30; D unclear. The CDR3 is 15 residues long. Germline CDR1 reads GTSNPN; CDR2 reads SVGIG (reference sequence). Deletions cut 1 base from V and 2 bases from J, with 12 bases between. The CDR3 nucleotides are TGTGCCTGGAGTGGGTCGGCAGGCGGCAATCAGCCCCAGCATTTT. Translation gives CAWSGSAGGNQPQHF.

The chain couples TRBV6-1 to TRBJ1-6; a possible D gene is TRBD1 (5 bases). CDR1 MNHNS and CDR2 SASEGT come from the germline V gene. This CDR3 region has 14 residues. CDR3 nucleotides: TGTGCTACGACTAGTTTGCTAGGGGATTCACCCCTCCACTTT. Translation gives CATTSLLGDSPLHF.

This chain connects TRBV5-6 to TRBJ1-2; perhaps TRBD1 as D (6 bases). This CDR3 is built from 15 residues. CDR1 is SGHDT, CDR2 YYEEEE, per germline. V lost 2 bases and J lost 3, with 14 bases in between. In nucleotides, the CDR3 is TGTGCCAGCAGCTTACAGGGATGGGTAGACTATGGCTACACCTTC. This translates into CASSLQGWVDYGYTF.

CDR3 coding DNA: TGTGCCAGCAGATGGGTGACTAGCACAGATACGCAGTATTTT. Protein sequence: CASRWVTSTDTQYF. The rearrangement joins TRBV6-5 to TRBJ2-3; no clear D. CDR3 size: 14 residues. Trimming removed 6 bases from V and 0 bases from J, with 10 bases in between. Germline V gene data show CDR1 as MNHEY and CDR2 as SVGAGI.

The gene calls are TRBV11-2 and TRBJ1-5; the D is unclear. Germline V gives CDR1 SGHAT, CDR2 FQNNGV. Trimming shortened V by 2 bases and J by 4 bases, and 9 bases separated the two germline ends. There are 14 residues in the CDR3. The CDR3 coding sequence is TGTGCCAGCAGCTTAACCCAGTCTAATCAGCCCCAGCATTTT. Its protein product is CASSLTQSNQPQHF.